The entry below describes one T cell receptor beta chain. This clonotype was found a few times. No antigen is known for it. A read error is possible here, since a much larger clone lies one base away. This entry is derived from a study of post-analysis software for immune sequencing data (dated by TCRdb to between 2014 and 2017). In terms of the full investigation: The recorded disease courses included relapsing-remitting, secondary progressive and progressive-relapsing multiple sclerosis, and some patients had no subtype annotation. The patient repertoires were set against eleven to twelve previously published healthy control repertoires from donors whose ages ranged from 6 to 25 years. A subset of samples was prepared in parallel using single-end sample barcoding, then pooled and co-amplified after Illumina adapter ligation.

Library creation used PCR. The sequencer was an Illumina HiSeq 2500. To reduce PCR and sequencing biases, unique molecular identifiers were incorporated into the TCR beta cDNA libraries. Every 1 to 10 million input T cells yielded 500,000 or so cDNA molecules, meaning each molecule approximated one T cell. The patient libraries were prepared and sequenced using the same protocol as the earlier healthy control dataset. Samples belonging to the same batch were prepared together, multiplexed and sequenced on a shared HiSeq lane. In the source study's methods: Raw barcoded reads were processed with MIGEC, discarding single-read molecular identifier groups before consensus assembly and CDR3 extraction. VDJtools was used for post-analysis of the clonotype tables, with diversity normalized by down-sampling every dataset to the smallest sample size. To correct batch-related cross-sample contamination, repertoire overlap clustering matched CDR3 amino acid sequences but not nucleotide sequences. TCRdb trimmed public reads at Q25 via fastp, called clones via MiXCR and kept in-frame beta chains. CDR3 protein sequences are deduplicated, and each keeps its most common genes and DNA. The V and J calls here are based on TCRdb, not the publication. This sample gives about 560,000 distinct CDR3 sequences in total; 44% of them show up just once. The ten largest clones add up to 1.5% to 2% of the sample.

To demonstrate the VDJtools post-analysis software, the study profiled TCR beta repertoires from the peripheral blood of some 13 young patients with multiple sclerosis. The multiple sclerosis patients were children and adolescents ranging in age from roughly 6 to 15 years. Points the paper makes about the study in general: The control group was slightly older than the multiple sclerosis patient group. Strong co-clustering of samples prepared in the same batch was shown by direct clustering with F measure, prompting a batch-effect correction. Compared with controls, multiple sclerosis patients had significantly lower normalized Chao1 diversity, a finding suggesting substantial peripheral T-cell clonal expansion.

The specimen was blood. The TCR sequence derives from a girl between 10 and 17 years old with multiple sclerosis.

CDR3 reads: CAISEDGSSGANVLTF. In nucleotides, the sequence is TGTGCCATCAGTGAGGACGGCAGCTCTGGGGCCAACGTCCTGACTTTC. The V and J segments used are TRBV10-3 and TRBJ2-6; no D gene can be assigned with confidence. CDR1 and CDR2 are read off the germline V gene as ENHRY and SYGVKD. Cut back by 2 bases and 0 bases, the V and J ends lie 8 bases apart. Including the terminal cysteine and phenylalanine, the CDR3 comprises 16 residues. The only DNA kept is the CDR3, 48 bases in frame from the first base.